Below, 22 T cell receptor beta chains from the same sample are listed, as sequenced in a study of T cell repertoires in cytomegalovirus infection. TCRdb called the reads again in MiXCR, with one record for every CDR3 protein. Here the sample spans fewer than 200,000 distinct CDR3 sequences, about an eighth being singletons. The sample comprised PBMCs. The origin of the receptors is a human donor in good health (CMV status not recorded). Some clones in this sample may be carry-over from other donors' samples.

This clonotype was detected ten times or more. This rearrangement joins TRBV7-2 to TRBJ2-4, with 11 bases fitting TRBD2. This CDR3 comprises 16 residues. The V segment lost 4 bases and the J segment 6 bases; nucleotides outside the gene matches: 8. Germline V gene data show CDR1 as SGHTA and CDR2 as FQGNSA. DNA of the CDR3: TGTGCCAGCAGCTCCTTTAGCGGGAGGGCCGGAAACATTCAGTACTTC. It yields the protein CASSSFSGRAGNIQYF.

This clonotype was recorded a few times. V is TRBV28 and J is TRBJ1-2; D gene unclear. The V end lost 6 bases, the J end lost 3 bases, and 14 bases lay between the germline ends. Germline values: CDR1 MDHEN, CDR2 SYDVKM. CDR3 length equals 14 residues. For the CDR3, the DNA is TGTGCCAGCAGGAGGACCCCCGGAGACTATGGCTACACCTTC. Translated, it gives CASRRTPGDYGYTF.

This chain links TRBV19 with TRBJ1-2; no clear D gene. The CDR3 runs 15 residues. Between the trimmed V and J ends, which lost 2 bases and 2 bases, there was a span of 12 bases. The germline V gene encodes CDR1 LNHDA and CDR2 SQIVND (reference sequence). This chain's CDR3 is CASSIKVDGNYGYTF. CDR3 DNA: TGTGCCAGTAGTATAAAAGTGGACGGAAACTATGGCTACACCTTC.

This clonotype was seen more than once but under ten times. The CDR3 coding sequence is TGTGCCAGTAGGAAACAGGGACGGCAAGAGACCCAGTACTTC. Its translation is CASRKQGRQETQYF. The genes are TRBV19 and TRBJ2-5, with D tentatively TRBD1 (6 bases). The CDR3 runs 14 residues. V was cut by 6 bases and J by 2 bases, with 13 bases left in between. CDR1 is LNHDA and CDR2 is SQIVND in the germline V gene (reference sequence).

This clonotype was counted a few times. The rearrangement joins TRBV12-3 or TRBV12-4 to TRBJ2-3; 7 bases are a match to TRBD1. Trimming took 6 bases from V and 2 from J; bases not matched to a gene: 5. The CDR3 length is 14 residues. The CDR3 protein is CASSQQGNTDTQYF. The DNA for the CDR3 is TGTGCCAGCAGCCAACAGGGGAACACAGATACGCAGTATTTT.

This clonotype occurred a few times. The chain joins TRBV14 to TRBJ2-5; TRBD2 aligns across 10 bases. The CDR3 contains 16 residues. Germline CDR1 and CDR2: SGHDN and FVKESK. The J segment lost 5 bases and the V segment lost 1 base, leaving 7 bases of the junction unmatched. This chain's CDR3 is CASSQVSAGGPETQYF. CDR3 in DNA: TGTGCCAGCAGCCAAGTCTCAGCGGGAGGGCCGGAGACCCAGTACTTC.

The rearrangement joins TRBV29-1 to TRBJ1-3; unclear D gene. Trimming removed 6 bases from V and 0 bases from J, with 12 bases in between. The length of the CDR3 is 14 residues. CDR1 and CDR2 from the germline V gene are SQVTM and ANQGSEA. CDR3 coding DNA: TGCAGCGTGATTTACGCGGCCTCTGGAAACACCATATATTTT. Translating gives CSVIYAASGNTIYF.

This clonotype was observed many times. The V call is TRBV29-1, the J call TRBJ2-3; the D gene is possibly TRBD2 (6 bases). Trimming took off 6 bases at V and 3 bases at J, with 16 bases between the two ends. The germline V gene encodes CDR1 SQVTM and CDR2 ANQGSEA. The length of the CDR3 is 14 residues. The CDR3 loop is CSVETGGGTDTQYF. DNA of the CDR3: TGCAGCGTGGAGACTGGGGGAGGTACAGATACGCAGTATTTT.

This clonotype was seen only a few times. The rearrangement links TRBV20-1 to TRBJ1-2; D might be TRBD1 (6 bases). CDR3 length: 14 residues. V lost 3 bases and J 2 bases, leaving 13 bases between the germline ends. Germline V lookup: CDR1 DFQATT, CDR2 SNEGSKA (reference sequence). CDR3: CSARLDSINYGYTF. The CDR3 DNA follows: TGCAGTGCTAGGCTGGACAGTATCAACTATGGCTACACCTTC.

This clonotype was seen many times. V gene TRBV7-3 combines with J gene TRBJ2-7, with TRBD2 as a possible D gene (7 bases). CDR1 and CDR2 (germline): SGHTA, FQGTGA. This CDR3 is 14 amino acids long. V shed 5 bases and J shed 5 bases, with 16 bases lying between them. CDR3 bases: TGTGCCAGCAGCCTCCAAGGGGGGGCGCACGAGCAGTACTTC. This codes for CASSLQGGAHEQYF.

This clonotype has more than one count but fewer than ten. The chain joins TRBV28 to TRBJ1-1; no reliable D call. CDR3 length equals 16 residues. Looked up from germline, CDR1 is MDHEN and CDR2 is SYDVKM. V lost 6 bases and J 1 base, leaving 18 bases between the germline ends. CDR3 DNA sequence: TGTGCCAGCAGGGGCCGAGAGTCACCCCCGAACACTGAAGCTTTCTTT. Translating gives CASRGRESPPNTEAFF.

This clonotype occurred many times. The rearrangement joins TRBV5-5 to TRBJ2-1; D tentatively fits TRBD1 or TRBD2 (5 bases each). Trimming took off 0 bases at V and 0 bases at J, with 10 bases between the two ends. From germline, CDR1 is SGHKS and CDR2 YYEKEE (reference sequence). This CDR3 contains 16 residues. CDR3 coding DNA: TGTGCCAGCAGCTTGGTCTCAGGGAGCTCCTACAATGAGCAGTTCTTC. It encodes CASSLVSGSSYNEQFF. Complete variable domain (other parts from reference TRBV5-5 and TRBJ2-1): DAGVTQSPTHLIKTRGQQVTLRCSPISGHKSVSWYQQVLGQGPQFIFQYYEKEERGRGNFPDRFSARQFPNYSSELNVNALLLGDSALYLCASSLVSGSSYNEQFFGPGTRLTVL.

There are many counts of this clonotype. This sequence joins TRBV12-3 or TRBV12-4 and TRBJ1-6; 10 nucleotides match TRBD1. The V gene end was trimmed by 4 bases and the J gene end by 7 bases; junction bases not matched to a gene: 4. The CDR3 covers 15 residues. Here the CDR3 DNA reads TGTGCCAGCAGTTACCGGGGACAGGGGAATTCACCCCTCCACTTT. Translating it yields CASSYRGQGNSPLHF.

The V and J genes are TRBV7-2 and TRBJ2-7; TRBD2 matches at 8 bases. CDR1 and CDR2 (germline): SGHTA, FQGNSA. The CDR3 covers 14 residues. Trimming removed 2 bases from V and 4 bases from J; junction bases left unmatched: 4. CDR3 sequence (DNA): TGTGCCAGCAGCTTAAGCGGGAGAGGGTACGAGCAGTACTTC. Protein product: CASSLSGRGYEQYF.

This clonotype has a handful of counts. The CDR3 bases are TGTGCCAGCTCACCAGGGACTACTAGCACAGATACGCAGTATTTT. Translation gives CASSPGTTSTDTQYF. The chain links TRBV18 to TRBJ2-3; TRBD2 aligns across 7 bases. The trim removed 2 bases at V and 0 bases at J, leaving 2 bases unmatched. The CDR3 totals 15 residues. Germline V CDR1 and CDR2: KGHSH, LQKENI.

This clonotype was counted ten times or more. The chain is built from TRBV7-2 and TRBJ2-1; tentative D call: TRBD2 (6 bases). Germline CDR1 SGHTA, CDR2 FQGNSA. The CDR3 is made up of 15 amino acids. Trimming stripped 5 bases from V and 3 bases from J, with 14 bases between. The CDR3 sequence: CASSRRETIYNEQFF. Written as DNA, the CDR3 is TGTGCCAGCAGCCGACGGGAGACCATCTACAATGAGCAGTTCTTC.

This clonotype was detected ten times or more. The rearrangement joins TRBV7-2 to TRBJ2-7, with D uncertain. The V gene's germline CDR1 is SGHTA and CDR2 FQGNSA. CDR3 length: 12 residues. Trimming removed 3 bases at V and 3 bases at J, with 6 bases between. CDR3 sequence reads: CASSFPGYEQYF. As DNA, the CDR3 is TGTGCCAGCAGCTTTCCGGGCTACGAGCAGTACTTC.

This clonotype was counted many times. The CDR3, as DNA: TGTGCCAGCACCCGGGCGACCTCAGGAACCTACGAGCAGTACTTC. It codes for CASTRATSGTYEQYF. This chain joins TRBV6-2 or TRBV6-3 and TRBJ2-7; D gene ambiguous. This CDR3 region has 15 residues. V dropped 7 bases and J dropped 2 bases, with 18 bases sitting between them. Looked up from germline, CDR1 is MNHEY and CDR2 is SVGEGT.

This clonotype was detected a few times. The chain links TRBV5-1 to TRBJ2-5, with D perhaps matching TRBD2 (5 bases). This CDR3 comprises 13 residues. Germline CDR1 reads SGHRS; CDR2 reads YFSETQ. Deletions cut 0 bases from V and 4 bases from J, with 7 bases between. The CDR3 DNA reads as TGCGCCAGCAGCTTGGCAGCGGTAGAGACCCAGTACTTC. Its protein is CASSLAAVETQYF.

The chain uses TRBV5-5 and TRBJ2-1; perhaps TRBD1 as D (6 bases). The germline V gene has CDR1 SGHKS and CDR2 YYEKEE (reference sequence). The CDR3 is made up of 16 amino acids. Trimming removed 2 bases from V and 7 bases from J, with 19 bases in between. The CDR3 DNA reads TGTGCCAGCAGCTTAGGGGGAACGTTACCTGGGAATGAGCAGTTCTTC. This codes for CASSLGGTLPGNEQFF.

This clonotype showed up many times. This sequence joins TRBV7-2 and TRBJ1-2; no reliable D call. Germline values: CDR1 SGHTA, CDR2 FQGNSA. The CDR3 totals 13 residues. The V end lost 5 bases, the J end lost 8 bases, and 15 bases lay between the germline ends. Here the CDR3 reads CASSHGPVGGYTF. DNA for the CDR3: TGTGCCAGCAGCCATGGACCCGTGGGGGGCTACACCTTC.

This CDR3 reads CASGIGVRTEAFF. CDR3 bases: TGTGCCAGCGGAATAGGGGTACGCACTGAAGCTTTCTTT. The rearrangement uses TRBV28 and TRBJ1-1, with D perhaps matching TRBD1 (5 bases). The CDR3 sequence is 13 residues long. The V gene lost 8 bases and the J gene lost 4 bases, with 14 bases spanning the gap. Germline CDR1 reads MDHEN; CDR2 reads SYDVKM.